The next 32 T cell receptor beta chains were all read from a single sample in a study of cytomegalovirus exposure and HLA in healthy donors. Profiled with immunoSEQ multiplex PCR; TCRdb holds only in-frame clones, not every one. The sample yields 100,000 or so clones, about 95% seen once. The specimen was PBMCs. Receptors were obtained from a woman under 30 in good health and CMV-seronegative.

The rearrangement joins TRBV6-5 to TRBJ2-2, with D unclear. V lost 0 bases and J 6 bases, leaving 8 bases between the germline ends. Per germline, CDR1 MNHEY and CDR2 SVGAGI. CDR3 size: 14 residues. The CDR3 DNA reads TGTGCCAGCAGTTACTCGAAACAGCCCGGGGAGCTGTTTTTT. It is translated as CASSYSKQPGELFF.

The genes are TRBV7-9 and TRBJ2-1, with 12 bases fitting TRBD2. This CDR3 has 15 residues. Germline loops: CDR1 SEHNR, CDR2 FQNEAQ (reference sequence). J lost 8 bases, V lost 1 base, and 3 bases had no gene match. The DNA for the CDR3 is TGTGCCAGCAGCTTAGTCCTAGCGGGAGGGTATGAGCAGTTCTTC. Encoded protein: CASSLVLAGGYEQFF.

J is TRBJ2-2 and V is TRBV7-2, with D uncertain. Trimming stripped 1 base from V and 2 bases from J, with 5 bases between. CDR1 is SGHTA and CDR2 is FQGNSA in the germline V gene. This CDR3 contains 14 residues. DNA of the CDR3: TGTGCCAGCAGCTTAGTCCTAAACACCGGGGAGCTGTTTTTT. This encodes CASSLVLNTGELFF.

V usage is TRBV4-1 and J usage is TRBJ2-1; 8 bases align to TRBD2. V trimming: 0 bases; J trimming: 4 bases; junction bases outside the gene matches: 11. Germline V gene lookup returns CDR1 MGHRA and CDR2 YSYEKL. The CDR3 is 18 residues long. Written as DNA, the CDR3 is TGCGCCAGCAGCCAAGAGGTCCAGCGGGGGCCGCAATACAATGAGCAGTTCTTC. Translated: CASSQEVQRGPQYNEQFF.

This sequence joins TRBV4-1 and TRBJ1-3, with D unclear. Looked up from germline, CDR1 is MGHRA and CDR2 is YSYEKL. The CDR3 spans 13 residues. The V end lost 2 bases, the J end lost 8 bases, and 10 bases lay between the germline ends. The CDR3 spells CASSQNSMDTIYF. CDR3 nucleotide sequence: TGCGCCAGCAGCCAAAACTCGATGGACACCATATATTTT.

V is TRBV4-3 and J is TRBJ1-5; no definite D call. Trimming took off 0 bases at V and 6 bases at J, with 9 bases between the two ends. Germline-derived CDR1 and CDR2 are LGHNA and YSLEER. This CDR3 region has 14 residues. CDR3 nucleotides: TGCGCCAGCAGCCAAGATCGACTCCTTCAGCCCCAGCATTTT. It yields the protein CASSQDRLLQPQHF.

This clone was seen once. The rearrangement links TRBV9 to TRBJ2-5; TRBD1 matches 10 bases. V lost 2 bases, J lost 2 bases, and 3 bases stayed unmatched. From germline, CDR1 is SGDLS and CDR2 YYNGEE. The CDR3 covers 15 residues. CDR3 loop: CASSVRTGGQETQYF. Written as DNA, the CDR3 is TGTGCCAGCAGCGTTAGGACAGGGGGGCAAGAGACCCAGTACTTC.

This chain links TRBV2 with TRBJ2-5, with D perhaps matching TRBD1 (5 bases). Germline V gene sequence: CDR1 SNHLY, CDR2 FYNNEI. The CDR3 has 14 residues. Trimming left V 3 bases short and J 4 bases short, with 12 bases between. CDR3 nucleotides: TGTGCCAGCAGTGACGAGACAGCCACAGAGACCCAGTACTTC. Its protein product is CASSDETATETQYF.

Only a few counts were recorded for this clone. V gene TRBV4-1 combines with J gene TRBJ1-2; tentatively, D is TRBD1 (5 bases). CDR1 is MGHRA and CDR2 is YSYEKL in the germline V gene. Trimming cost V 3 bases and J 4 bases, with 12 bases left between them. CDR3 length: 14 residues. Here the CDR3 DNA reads TGCGCCAGCAGCCAGGAGGGGCCAATCTATGGCTACACCTTC. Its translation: CASSQEGPIYGYTF.

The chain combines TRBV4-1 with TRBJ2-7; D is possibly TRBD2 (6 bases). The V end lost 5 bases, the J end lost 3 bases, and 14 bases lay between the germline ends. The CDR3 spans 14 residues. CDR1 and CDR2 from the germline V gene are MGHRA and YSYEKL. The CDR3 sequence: CASSFLGSHYEQYF. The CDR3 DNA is TGCGCCAGCAGCTTCCTCGGGAGCCACTACGAGCAGTACTTC.

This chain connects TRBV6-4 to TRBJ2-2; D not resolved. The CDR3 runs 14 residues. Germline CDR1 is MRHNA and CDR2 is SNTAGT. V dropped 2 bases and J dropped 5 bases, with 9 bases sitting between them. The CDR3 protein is CASSDGQSTGELFF. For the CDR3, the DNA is TGTGCCAGCAGTGACGGGCAGTCGACCGGGGAGCTGTTTTTT.

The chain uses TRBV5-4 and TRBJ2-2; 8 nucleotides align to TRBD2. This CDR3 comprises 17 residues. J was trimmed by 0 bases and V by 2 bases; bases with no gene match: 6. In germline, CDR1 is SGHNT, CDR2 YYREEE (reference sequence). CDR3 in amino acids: CASSLSLLAANTGELFF. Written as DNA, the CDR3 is TGTGCCAGCAGCTTATCCCTACTAGCGGCGAACACCGGGGAGCTGTTTTTT.

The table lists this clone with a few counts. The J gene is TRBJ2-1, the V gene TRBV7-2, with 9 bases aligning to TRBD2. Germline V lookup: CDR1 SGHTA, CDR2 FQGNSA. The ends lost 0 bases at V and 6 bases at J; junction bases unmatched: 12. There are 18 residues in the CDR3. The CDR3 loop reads CASSLALLAGLSGNEQFF. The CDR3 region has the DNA TGTGCCAGCAGCTTAGCCCTACTAGCGGGCCTATCCGGCAATGAGCAGTTCTTC.

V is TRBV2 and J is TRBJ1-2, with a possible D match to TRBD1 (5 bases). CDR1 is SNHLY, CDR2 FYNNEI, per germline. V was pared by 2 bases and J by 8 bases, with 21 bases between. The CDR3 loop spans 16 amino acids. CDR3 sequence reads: CASSENEAGGARGYTF. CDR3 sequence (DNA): TGTGCCAGCAGTGAAAATGAGGCGGGAGGGGCGCGAGGCTACACCTTC.

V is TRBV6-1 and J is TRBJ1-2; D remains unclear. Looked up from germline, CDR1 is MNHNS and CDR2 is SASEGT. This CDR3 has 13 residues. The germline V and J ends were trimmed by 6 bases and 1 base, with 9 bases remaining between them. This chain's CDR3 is CASRRTGNYGYTF. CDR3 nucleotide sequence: TGTGCCAGCAGGAGGACTGGTAACTATGGCTACACCTTC.

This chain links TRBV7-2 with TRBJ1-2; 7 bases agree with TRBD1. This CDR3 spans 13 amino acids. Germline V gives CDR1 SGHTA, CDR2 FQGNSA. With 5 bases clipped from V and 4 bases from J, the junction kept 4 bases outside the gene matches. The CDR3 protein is CASSPGTAYGYTF. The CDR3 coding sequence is TGTGCCAGCAGCCCCGGGACAGCCTATGGCTACACCTTC.

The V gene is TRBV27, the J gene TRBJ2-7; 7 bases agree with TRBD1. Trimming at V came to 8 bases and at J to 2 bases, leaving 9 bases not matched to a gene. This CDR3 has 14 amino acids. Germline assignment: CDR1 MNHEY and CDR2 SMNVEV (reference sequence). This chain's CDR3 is CASRQGMQAYEQYF. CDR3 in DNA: TGTGCCAGCCGACAGGGAATGCAAGCCTACGAGCAGTACTTC.

The CDR3 DNA sequence: TGCGCCAGCAGCCCAGAGGGGGATGGCAATGAGCAGTTCTTC. Its protein product is CASSPEGDGNEQFF. This chain connects TRBV5-1 to TRBJ2-1; D possibly corresponds to TRBD1 (6 bases). The CDR3 is 14 amino acids. The germline V gene has CDR1 SGHRS and CDR2 YFSETQ. Trimming removed 4 bases from V and 6 bases from J, with 14 bases in between.

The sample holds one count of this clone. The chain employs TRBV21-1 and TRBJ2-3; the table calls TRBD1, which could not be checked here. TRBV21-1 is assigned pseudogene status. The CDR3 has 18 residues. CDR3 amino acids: CASSHRGISGRPGDTQYF. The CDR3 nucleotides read TGTGCCAGCAGTCATAGGGGGATCAGCGGCAGACCGGGGGATACGCAGTATTTT.

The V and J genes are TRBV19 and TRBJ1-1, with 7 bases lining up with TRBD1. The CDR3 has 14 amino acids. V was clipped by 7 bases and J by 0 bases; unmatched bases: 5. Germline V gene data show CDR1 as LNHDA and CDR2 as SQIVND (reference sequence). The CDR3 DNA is TGTGCCAGTAAAACCGGGACAGTGAACACTGAAGCTTTCTTT. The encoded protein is CASKTGTVNTEAFF.

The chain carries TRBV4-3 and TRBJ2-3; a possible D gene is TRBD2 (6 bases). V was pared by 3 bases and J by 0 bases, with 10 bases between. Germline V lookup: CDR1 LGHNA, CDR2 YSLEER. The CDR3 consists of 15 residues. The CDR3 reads CASSQGTGSTDTQYF. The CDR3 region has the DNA TGCGCCAGCAGCCAGGGGACTGGGAGCACAGATACGCAGTATTTT.

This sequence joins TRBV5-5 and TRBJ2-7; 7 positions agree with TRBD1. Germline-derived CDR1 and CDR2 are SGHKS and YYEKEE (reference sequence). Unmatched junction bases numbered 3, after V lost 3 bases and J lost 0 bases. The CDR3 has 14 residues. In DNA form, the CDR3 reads TGTGCCAGCAGCTGGGGACAGTTCTCCTACGAGCAGTACTTC. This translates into CASSWGQFSYEQYF.

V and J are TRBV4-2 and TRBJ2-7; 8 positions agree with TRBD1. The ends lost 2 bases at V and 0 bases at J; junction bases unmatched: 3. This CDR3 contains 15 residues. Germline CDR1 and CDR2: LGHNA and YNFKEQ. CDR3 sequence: CASSQQDRDSYEQYF. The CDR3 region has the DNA TGTGCCAGCAGCCAACAGGACAGGGACTCCTACGAGCAGTACTTC.

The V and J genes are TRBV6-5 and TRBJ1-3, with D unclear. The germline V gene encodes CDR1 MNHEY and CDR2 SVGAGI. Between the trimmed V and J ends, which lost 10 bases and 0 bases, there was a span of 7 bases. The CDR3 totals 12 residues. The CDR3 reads CATLSSGNTIYF. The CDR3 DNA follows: TGTGCCACCCTCAGCTCTGGAAACACCATATATTTT.

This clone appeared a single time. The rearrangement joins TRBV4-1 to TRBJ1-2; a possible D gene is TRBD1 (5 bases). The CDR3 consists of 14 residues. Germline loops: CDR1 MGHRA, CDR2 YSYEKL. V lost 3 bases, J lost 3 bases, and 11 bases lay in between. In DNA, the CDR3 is TGCGCCAGCAGCCAGGCAGGGCAGGACTATGGCTACACCTTC. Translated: CASSQAGQDYGYTF.

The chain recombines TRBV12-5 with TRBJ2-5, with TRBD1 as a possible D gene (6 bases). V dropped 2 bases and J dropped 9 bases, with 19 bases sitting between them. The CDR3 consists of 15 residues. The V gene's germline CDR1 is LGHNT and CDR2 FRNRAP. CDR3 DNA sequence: TGTGCTAGTGGTTTGAACGTGGGGGCGACGGCGGCCCAGTACTTC. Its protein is CASGLNVGATAAQYF.

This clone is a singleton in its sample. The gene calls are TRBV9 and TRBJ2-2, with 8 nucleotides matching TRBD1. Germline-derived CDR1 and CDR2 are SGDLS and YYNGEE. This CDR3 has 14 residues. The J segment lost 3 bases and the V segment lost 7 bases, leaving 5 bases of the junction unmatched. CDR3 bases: TGTGCCAGCGCGCGGACAGGGTACACCGGGGAGCTGTTTTTT. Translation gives CASARTGYTGELFF.

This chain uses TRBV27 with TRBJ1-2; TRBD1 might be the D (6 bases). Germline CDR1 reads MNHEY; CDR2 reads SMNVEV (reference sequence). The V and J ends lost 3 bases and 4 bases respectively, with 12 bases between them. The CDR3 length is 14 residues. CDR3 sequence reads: CASSLNRVGYGYTF. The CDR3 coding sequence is TGTGCCAGCAGTTTGAACAGGGTAGGCTATGGCTACACCTTC.

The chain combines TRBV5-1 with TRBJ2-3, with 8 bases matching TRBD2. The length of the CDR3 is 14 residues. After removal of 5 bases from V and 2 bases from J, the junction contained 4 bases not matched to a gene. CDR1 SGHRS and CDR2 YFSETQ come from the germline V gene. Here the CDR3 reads CASSRTSLTDTQYF. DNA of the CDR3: TGCGCCAGCAGTAGGACTAGCCTCACAGATACGCAGTATTTT.

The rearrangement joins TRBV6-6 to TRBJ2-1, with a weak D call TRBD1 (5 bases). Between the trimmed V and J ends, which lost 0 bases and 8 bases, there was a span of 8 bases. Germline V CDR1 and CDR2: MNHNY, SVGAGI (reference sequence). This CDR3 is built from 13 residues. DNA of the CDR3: TGTGCCAGCAGTTACTCACAGGTCCATGAGCAGTTCTTC. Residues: CASSYSQVHEQFF.

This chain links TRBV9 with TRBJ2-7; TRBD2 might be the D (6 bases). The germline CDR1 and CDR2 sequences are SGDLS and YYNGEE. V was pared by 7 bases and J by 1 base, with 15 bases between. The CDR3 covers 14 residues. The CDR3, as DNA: TGTGCCAGCGCTTCCGGGACTCAATCCTACGAGCAGTACTTC. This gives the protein CASASGTQSYEQYF.

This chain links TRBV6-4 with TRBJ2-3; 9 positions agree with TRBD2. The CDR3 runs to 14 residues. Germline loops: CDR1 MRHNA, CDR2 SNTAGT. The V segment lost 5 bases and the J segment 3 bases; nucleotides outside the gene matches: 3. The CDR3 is CASSSSGTTDTQYF. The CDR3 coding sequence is TGTGCCAGCAGTTCTAGCGGGACGACAGATACGCAGTATTTT.